The 27 T cell receptor beta chains presented below share a single source sample, sequenced in a study of shared clonotypes between healthy human individuals. TCRdb's table, derived via immunoSEQ multiplex PCR, lists solely in-frame clones and lacks some. The table has about 2 million clones, roughly 95% seen once. Positively selected for CCR7, the CD45RO-negative cells used as naive CD8 cells excluded terminally differentiated effector memory CD45RA+ cells. Sample: naive CD8+ T cells sorted from blood. These receptor sequences come from a man aged 18-30 years in good health.

The chain combines TRBV7-9 with TRBJ1-4; TRBD1 might be the D (5 bases). The CDR3 loop spans 17 amino acids. Germline CDR1 reads SEHNR; CDR2 reads FQNEAQ (reference sequence). Trimming shortened V by 1 base and J by 0 bases, and 12 bases separated the two germline ends. In DNA form, the CDR3 reads TGTGCCAGCAGCTTAGGTGAAACAGGTGCAACTAATGAAAAACTGTTTTTT. It specifies CASSLGETGATNEKLFF.

As for this clone: A clone one base away is much larger, so this may be a read error. Other DNA sequences from this sample encode an identical CDR3 as well. This sequence joins TRBV28 and TRBJ2-7, with D tentatively TRBD1 (6 bases). The V end was cut by 2 bases, the J end by 1 base, with 6 bases between. CDR1 is MDHEN, CDR2 SYDVKM, per germline. The CDR3 loop spans 13 amino acids. As DNA, the CDR3 is TGTGCCAGCAGTTTACAGGGGTCCTACGAGCAGTACTTC. It yields the protein CASSLQGSYEQYF.

The chain recombines TRBV5-4 with TRBJ1-5; TRBD1 is a possible D gene (5 bases). The germline CDR1 and CDR2 sequences are SGHNT and YYREEE (reference sequence). The CDR3 sequence is 15 residues long. Trimming shortened V by 4 bases and J by 4 bases, and 15 bases separated the two germline ends. CDR3 protein: CASSNGGDPNQPQHF. CDR3 sequence (DNA): TGTGCCAGCAGCAACGGAGGGGACCCTAATCAGCCCCAGCATTTT.

The chain couples TRBV27 to TRBJ2-3, with D possibly being TRBD2 (5 bases). Germline values: CDR1 MNHEY, CDR2 SMNVEV (reference sequence). The CDR3 has 14 residues. Trimming removed 4 bases from V and 0 bases from J, with 8 bases in between. CDR3 in amino acids: CASSWASSTDTQYF. The CDR3 DNA sequence: TGTGCCAGCAGTTGGGCTAGCAGCACAGATACGCAGTATTTT.

In regard to this clone: The sample holds other DNA sequences that translate to the same CDR3. Here the CDR3 reads CASSEESYNEQFF. In nucleotides, the CDR3 is TGTGCCAGCAGTGAAGAGAGCTACAATGAGCAGTTCTTC. The chain recombines TRBV6-1 with TRBJ2-1, with D uncertain. Germline V lookup: CDR1 MNHNS, CDR2 SASEGT. V shed 1 base and J shed 3 bases, with 4 bases lying between them. The CDR3 loop spans 13 amino acids.

V and J are TRBV4-1 and TRBJ1-1; no reliable D call. The CDR3 contains 14 residues. Germline assignment: CDR1 MGHRA and CDR2 YSYEKL. Deletions cut 0 bases from V and 0 bases from J, with 5 bases between. CDR3 sequence reads: CASSQEEVNTEAFF. The DNA of the CDR3 is TGCGCCAGCAGCCAAGAAGAGGTGAACACTGAAGCTTTCTTT.

This clone appeared once. The J gene is TRBJ1-1, the V gene TRBV5-6; D is undetermined. The CDR3 sequence is 16 residues long. CDR1 is SGHDT, CDR2 YYEEEE, per germline. Trimming removed 0 bases from V and 0 bases from J, with 12 bases in between. This chain's CDR3 is CASSLGSSGLNTEAFF. The CDR3, as DNA: TGTGCCAGCAGCTTGGGATCCTCAGGCTTGAACACTGAAGCTTTCTTT.

V is TRBV13 and J is TRBJ2-7; D is ambiguous. Germline CDR1 PRHDT, CDR2 FYEKMQ (reference sequence). This CDR3 has 12 amino acids. The V end lost 0 bases, the J end lost 3 bases, and 3 bases lay between the germline ends. CDR3 protein: CASSLGFYEQYF. CDR3 sequence (DNA): TGTGCCAGCAGCTTAGGCTTCTACGAGCAGTACTTC.

The chain recombines TRBV30 with TRBJ2-1, with 12 bases that match TRBD2. Germline V gene sequence: CDR1 GTSNPN, CDR2 SVGIG (reference sequence). V gave up 5 bases and J gave up 9 bases; unmatched junction bases: 5. The CDR3 covers 13 residues. The DNA of the CDR3 is TGTGCCTGGGCCCTAGCGGGAGGGCCTGAGCAGTTCTTC. Translation: CAWALAGGPEQFF.

The chain joins TRBV27 to TRBJ1-1, with D perhaps matching TRBD1 (5 bases). Germline V gives CDR1 MNHEY, CDR2 SMNVEV (reference sequence). With 8 bases removed from V and 2 bases from J, the gap between germline ends came to 15 bases. This CDR3 is built from 14 residues. CDR3 in amino acids: CASSPEGINTEAFF. CDR3 DNA: TGTGCCAGCTCCCCCGAGGGGATTAACACTGAAGCTTTCTTT.

The genes are TRBV9 and TRBJ2-7; perhaps TRBD1 as D (5 bases). Germline V CDR1 and CDR2: SGDLS, YYNGEE. The CDR3 loop spans 14 amino acids. Trimming took off 5 bases at V and 1 base at J, with 13 bases between the two ends. This CDR3 is CASSSGRQSYEQYF. CDR3 nucleotides: TGTGCCAGCAGTTCTGGTCGACAGTCCTACGAGCAGTACTTC.

This clone appeared a single time. The chain links TRBV19 to TRBJ2-7, with D unclear. From germline, CDR1 is LNHDA and CDR2 SQIVND (reference sequence). CDR3 length: 14 amino acids. The V end lost 3 bases, the J end lost 3 bases, and 12 bases lay between the germline ends. CDR3 protein: CASSIQHNSYEQYF. The CDR3 coding sequence is TGTGCCAGTAGTATCCAACACAACAGCTACGAGCAGTACTTC.

This clone appeared a single time. The chain joins TRBV4-1 to TRBJ1-1; 10 bases fit TRBD1. CDR1 MGHRA and CDR2 YSYEKL come from the germline V gene. V dropped 6 bases and J dropped 6; count of bases not matched to a gene: 7. The CDR3 sequence is 14 residues long. DNA for the CDR3: TGCGCCAGCAGTCCTGGACAGGGGGTCGCTGAAGCTTTCTTT. It yields the protein CASSPGQGVAEAFF.

V usage is TRBV19 and J usage is TRBJ1-2; no reliable D call. CDR3 length equals 13 residues. Trimming shortened V by 5 bases and J by 6 bases, and 13 bases separated the two germline ends. Germline CDR1 LNHDA, CDR2 SQIVND (reference sequence). CDR3 coding DNA: TGTGCCAGTAGTGTCCAAGTACGCGATGGCTACACCTTC. It yields the protein CASSVQVRDGYTF.

This clone has only one observation. The chain has TRBV27 and TRBJ1-2; the D is unclear. There are 16 residues in the CDR3. Trimming cost V 3 bases and J 5 bases, with 19 bases left between them. Germline loops: CDR1 MNHEY, CDR2 SMNVEV (reference sequence). Here the CDR3 DNA reads TGTGCCAGCAGTTTTTCCGTCGGCGAAACAGTATATGGCTACACCTTC. Its protein is CASSFSVGETVYGYTF.

This rearrangement joins TRBV2 to TRBJ2-1; 11 bases agree with TRBD1. Trimming at V came to 6 bases and at J to 8 bases, leaving 9 bases not matched to a gene. Germline values: CDR1 SNHLY, CDR2 FYNNEI. The CDR3 consists of 15 residues. This CDR3 reads CASRAGTGGSDEQFF. The CDR3 coding sequence is TGTGCCAGCAGGGCCGGGACAGGGGGTAGCGATGAGCAGTTCTTC.

This clone showed up just a few times. The J gene is TRBJ2-1, the V gene TRBV6-1, with 10 bases identical to TRBD1. The CDR3 spans 11 residues. The V and J ends lost 4 bases and 16 bases, in that order; junction bases with no gene match: 4. Germline V gene data show CDR1 as MNHNS and CDR2 as SASEGT. The CDR3 is CASSAGQGTFF. CDR3 nucleotides: TGTGCCAGCAGTGCGGGACAGGGGACTTTCTTC.

The J gene is TRBJ2-1, the V gene TRBV5-1; D is perhaps TRBD2 (7 bases). The V gene lost 2 bases and the J gene lost 8 bases, with 17 bases spanning the gap. From germline, CDR1 is SGHRS and CDR2 YFSETQ. The CDR3 is made up of 15 amino acids. CDR3 amino acids: CASSLSAGAEDEQFF. CDR3 nucleotide sequence: TGCGCCAGCAGCTTATCTGCGGGGGCTGAGGATGAGCAGTTCTTC.

The gene calls are TRBV2 and TRBJ2-3; D assignment may be TRBD1 or TRBD2 (5 bases each). Germline V gene lookup returns CDR1 SNHLY and CDR2 FYNNEI. The CDR3 is made up of 14 amino acids. Deletions cut 7 bases from V and 2 bases from J, with 13 bases between. The CDR3 is CASTSLGDTDTQYF. The CDR3 nucleotides are TGTGCCAGCACCTCATTGGGGGACACAGATACGCAGTATTTT.

This clone was counted between two and nine times. Different DNA sequences within this sample yield the same CDR3. J is TRBJ1-1 and V is TRBV30; D is undetermined. Germline values: CDR1 GTSNPN, CDR2 SVGIG (reference sequence). This CDR3 spans 12 amino acids. The V end lost 0 bases, the J end lost 5 bases, and 7 bases lay between the germline ends. CDR3 protein: CAWSVYGTEAFF. The CDR3 nucleotides read TGTGCCTGGAGTGTCTACGGGACTGAAGCTTTCTTT. The full variable domain, completed using reference TRBV30 and TRBJ1-1, is SQTIHQWPATLVQPVGSPLSLECTVEGTSNPNLYWYRQAAGRGLQLLFYSVGIGQISSEVPQNLSASRPQDRQFILSSKKLLLSDSGFYLCAWSVYGTEAFFGQGTRLTVV.

V is TRBV4-1 and J is TRBJ2-1; TRBD2 matches 7 bases. Germline CDR1 and CDR2: MGHRA and YSYEKL. V lost 4 bases, J lost 6 bases, and 6 bases stayed unmatched. The CDR3 loop spans 14 amino acids. In DNA, the CDR3 is TGCGCCAGCAGCCCCTCTTCGGGGGGCAATGAGCAGTTCTTC. It yields the protein CASSPSSGGNEQFF.

On this clone: A much larger clone differs by one base, so this may be a read error. The same CDR3 arises from other DNA sequences in this sample as well. The chain carries TRBV7-6 and TRBJ2-2; D is unresolved. The V gene's germline CDR1 is SGHVS and CDR2 FNYEAQ. The CDR3 is 14 amino acids. Trimming shortened V by 1 base and J by 1 base, and 4 bases separated the two germline ends. CDR3: CASSLGGNTGELFF. The CDR3 DNA reads as TGTGCCAGCAGCTTAGGCGGGAACACCGGGGAGCTGTTTTTT.

V gene TRBV25-1 combines with J gene TRBJ2-3; the match to TRBD2 covers 8 bases. The V and J ends lost 2 bases and 2 bases, in that order; junction bases with no gene match: 6. Looked up from germline, CDR1 is MGHDK and CDR2 is SYGVNS. The CDR3 has 16 residues. The CDR3 is CASSERTSGYTDTQYF. In DNA, the CDR3 is TGTGCCAGCAGTGAACGAACTAGCGGATACACAGATACGCAGTATTTT.

The chain links TRBV7-9 to TRBJ2-7; 7 nucleotides line up with TRBD1. CDR3 length equals 16 residues. V trimming: 0 bases; J trimming: 6 bases; junction bases outside the gene matches: 11. Germline V CDR1 and CDR2: SEHNR, FQNEAQ (reference sequence). CDR3 protein: CASSLARGSGQGEQYF. DNA for the CDR3: TGTGCCAGCAGCTTAGCCAGGGGGTCGGGACAAGGCGAGCAGTACTTC.

Remarks on this clone: This CDR3 is also generated by other DNA sequences in the sample. V gene TRBV27 combines with J gene TRBJ2-7, with D hard to call. Germline V gene sequence: CDR1 MNHEY, CDR2 SMNVEV (reference sequence). The CDR3 extends over 14 amino acids. V lost 2 bases to trimming and J lost 2 bases, with 10 bases between them. The CDR3, as DNA: TGTGCCAGCAGTTTAATAGGTTCCACCTACGAGCAGTACTTC. Amino acid sequence: CASSLIGSTYEQYF.

The genes are TRBV4-1 and TRBJ2-2; 7 bases line up with TRBD1. CDR3 length: 16 residues. Germline V gene data show CDR1 as MGHRA and CDR2 as YSYEKL. J lost 3 bases, V lost 4 bases, and 8 bases had no gene match. The CDR3 sequence: CASSPRQGPDTGELFF. CDR3 sequence (DNA): TGCGCCAGCAGCCCCCGACAGGGCCCAGACACCGGGGAGCTGTTTTTT.

The gene calls are TRBV4-3 and TRBJ2-1, with 11 bases fitting TRBD2. The CDR3 sequence is 15 residues long. Germline V lookup: CDR1 LGHNA, CDR2 YSLEER. The ends lost 0 bases at V and 14 bases at J; junction bases unmatched: 9. CDR3 in amino acids: CASSQEGGLADRKFF. CDR3 coding DNA: TGCGCCAGCAGCCAAGAGGGGGGACTAGCGGACCGGAAGTTCTTC.